This TCR beta chain stems from a study of T cells in Graves' hyperthyroidism and ophthalmopathy (dated by TCRdb to between 2017 and 2020). Context from the whole study: Peripheral blood was sampled at the time of initial diagnosis, prior to any treatment. The study also compared thyroid tissue and blood T-cell repertoires from about six Graves' hyperthyroidism patients. To identify distinguishing TCR V-J signatures, a discovery cohort of around 98 patients was used, comprising under 45 with Graves' ophthalmopathy and roughly 60 with stable Graves' hyperthyroidism. Once sampling was done, hyperthyroidism patients were given methimazole at a starting dose of 30 mg daily, whereas ophthalmopathy patients were given high-dose intravenous methylprednisolone. Prospective prediction of ophthalmopathy was tested in an independent validation cohort consisting of 18 to 20 hyperthyroidism patients and some 17 patients who later progressed to ophthalmopathy. For training and testing, the 100 or so patients in the discovery cohort were randomly divided in a 7:3 ratio. The paper reports TCR Vbeta CDR3 sequencing of 140 or so peripheral blood samples: fewer than 50 ophthalmopathy, under 85 hyperthyroidism and about 17 progressor patients.

TCR beta CDR3 regions were amplified from RNA transcripts. The TCR CDR3 was subjected to a first round of RT-PCR using the HTBI primer set and the Qiagen OneStep RT-PCR kit. Libraries were constructed in a second round of multiplex PCR, after which size selection and purification were carried out. Paired-end sequencing of the libraries was performed with 100 bp reads on an Illumina HiSeq2000. The paper's data handling went like this. Raw data were processed with SOAPnuke, discarding reads with adapters, uncalled bases, mean Phred below 15, or no exact constant-primer or identifier match. High-quality paired reads were merged using COPE v1.2.5, and each unique nucleotide sequence was defined as a clonotype. MiTCR v1.1 was used to align clonotypes to the IMGT TRBV, TRBD and TRBJ reference segments. Only V-J combinations with frequency above 0.0001, covering roughly 99% of repertoires, were analysed. A TCS score was defined as the ratio between F50 (clonal expansion) and ExV (chaos), using BLOSUM62-based TCRdist between CDR3 peptides within each V-J. Welch's t-statistics and random forest reduced roughly 530 V-J features to roughly 13, which were used in a naive Bayes classifier (R e1071). The public sequencing data were trimmed at Q25 with fastp and processed into clonotypes with MiXCR by TCRdb, which kept only in-frame beta chains. Every entry covers one CDR3 protein and lists the most common genes and DNA from its rows. These V and J calls derive from TCRdb rather than the authors' analysis. Present in this sample are 390,000 or so distinct CDR3 sequences, roughly 15% of which were seen just once. Clones ranked in the top ten supply roughly an eighth of the sample.

This clonotype was counted at least ten times. The antigen it recognizes is unknown. Base qualities are not recorded, but no much larger clone differs from it by a single base. The germline ends are 20 bases apart after V is trimmed by 6 bases and J by 7 bases. The CDR3 holds 15 amino acids from the cysteine to the phenylalanine. The entry retains the CDR3 DNA only, 45 bases that are in frame from base 1. CDR1 is given as SGHRS and CDR2 as YFSETQ, both from the germline V gene. Ophthalmopathy patients had moderately to severely active disease, Clinical Activity Score of at least 3, NOSPECS grade of at least 4, and duration under 3 months. Exclusion was applied to patients with uncontrolled infections, other autoimmune diseases, pregnancy or lactation. Clinical symptoms, serum thyroxine and TRAb, thyroid ultrasound, and orbital computed tomography formed the basis for the diagnoses. PBMCs were separated from around 9.1 ml of fresh peripheral blood using Ficoll-Paque density gradient centrifugation. Trizol reagent was used to extract total RNA, and RNA quality was then checked on an Agilent 2100 Bioanalyzer.

The paper's findings and limits, for the study overall: A model built on a 13 V-J signature distinguished ophthalmopathy from stable hyperthyroidism, reaching around 90% sensitivity and 81.08% specificity in cross-validation and 80%/75% in testing. No statistical method was used to fix the sample size in advance, and group allocation was not hidden from the investigators. In validation, the model predicted progression to ophthalmopathy a median of around six months before onset, with 70% to 71% sensitivity and roughly 72% specificity. Blood samples also contained most of the expanded thyroid clonotypes (frequency above 0.001), which suggests that blood repertoires may reflect thyroid immune responses.

The receptor was isolated from a man in his late teens or twenties with Graves' ophthalmopathy. Source material: blood. The sequence is built from TRBV5-1 and TRBJ2-1; tentative D gene TRBD1, with 6 bases matching. At the DNA level, the sequence is TGCGCCAGCAACGCCGGGACATCGGCTTGGAATGAGCAGTTCTTC. Its translation reads: CASNAGTSAWNEQFF.